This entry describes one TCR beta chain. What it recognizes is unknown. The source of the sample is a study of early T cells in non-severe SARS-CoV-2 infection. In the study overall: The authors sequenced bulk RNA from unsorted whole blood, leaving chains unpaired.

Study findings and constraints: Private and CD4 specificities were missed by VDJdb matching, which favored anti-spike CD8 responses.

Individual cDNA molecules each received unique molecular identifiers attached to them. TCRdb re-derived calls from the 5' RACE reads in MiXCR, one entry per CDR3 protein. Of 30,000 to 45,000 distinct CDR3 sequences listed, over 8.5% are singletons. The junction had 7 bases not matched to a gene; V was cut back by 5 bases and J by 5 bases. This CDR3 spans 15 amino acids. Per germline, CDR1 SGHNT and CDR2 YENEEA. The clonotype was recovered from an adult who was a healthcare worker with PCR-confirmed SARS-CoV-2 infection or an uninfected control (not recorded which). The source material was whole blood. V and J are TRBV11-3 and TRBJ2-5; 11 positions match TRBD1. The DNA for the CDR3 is TGTGCCAGCAGCAAGAGGACAGGGGGCGACGAGACCCAGTACTTC. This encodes CASSKRTGGDETQYF.